This TCR beta chain was found in a study of blood T cell repertoires in COVID-19. Across the study: In each case, the material was cDNA or gDNA derived from T cells, B-cell-depleted T cells, or PBMCs.

Trimming shortened V by 2 bases and J by 6 bases, and 11 bases separated the two germline ends. This CDR3 spans 14 amino acids. Looked up from germline, CDR1 is MNHEY and CDR2 is SVGEGT. TCRdb's copy holds only in-frame clones and misses some; the assay was immunoSEQ multiplex PCR. Of more than 200,000 clones listed, just over 85% are singletons. The sequence was collected from a man aged 45 to 65 with acute or convalescent COVID-19. V usage is TRBV6-2 or TRBV6-3 and J usage is TRBJ1-5, with a possible D match to TRBD1 (5 bases). Sequences were obtained from peripheral blood. The CDR3 sequence: CASSYNWGGQPQHF. In DNA, the CDR3 is TGTGCCAGCAGTTACAACTGGGGCGGTCAGCCCCAGCATTTT.